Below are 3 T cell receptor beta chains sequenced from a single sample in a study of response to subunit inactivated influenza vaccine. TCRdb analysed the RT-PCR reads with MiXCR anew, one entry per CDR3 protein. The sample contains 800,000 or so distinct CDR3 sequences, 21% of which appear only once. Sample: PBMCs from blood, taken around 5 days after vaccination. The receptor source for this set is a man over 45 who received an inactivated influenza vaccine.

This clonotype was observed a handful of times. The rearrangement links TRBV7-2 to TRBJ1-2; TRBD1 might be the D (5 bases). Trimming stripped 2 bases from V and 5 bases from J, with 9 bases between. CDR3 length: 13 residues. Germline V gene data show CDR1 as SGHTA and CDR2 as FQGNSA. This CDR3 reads CASSLRQQYGYTF. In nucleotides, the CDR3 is TGTGCCAGCAGCTTAAGACAGCAATATGGCTACACCTTC.

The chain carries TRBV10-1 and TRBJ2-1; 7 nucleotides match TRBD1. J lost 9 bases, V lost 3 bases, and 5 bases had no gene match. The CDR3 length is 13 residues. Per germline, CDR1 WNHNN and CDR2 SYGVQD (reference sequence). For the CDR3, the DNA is TGCGCCAGCAGTGACACAGGGGACGGTGAGCAGTTCTTC. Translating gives CASSDTGDGEQFF.

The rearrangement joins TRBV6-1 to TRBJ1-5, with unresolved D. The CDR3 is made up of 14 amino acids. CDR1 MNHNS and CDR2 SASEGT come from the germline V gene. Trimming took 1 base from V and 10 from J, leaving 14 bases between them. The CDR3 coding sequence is TGTGCCAGCAGTGAAGAACCGTACAAGCTCCCCCAGCATTTT. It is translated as CASSEEPYKLPQHF.